One sample yielded the 8 T cell receptor beta chains listed below, sequenced in a study of identical twins. TCRdb called the 5' RACE reads again in MiXCR, with one record for every CDR3 protein. The sample has about 450,000 distinct CDR3 sequences; less than 20% are singletons. Input material: naive T cells sorted from blood. Receptors originate from a man aged 50-59 years in good health.

This clonotype was detected a few times. This chain uses TRBV9 with TRBJ2-1; a weak D match, TRBD2 (7 bases). The CDR3 totals 15 residues. V dropped 3 bases and J dropped 7 bases, with 17 bases sitting between them. CDR1 and CDR2 from the germline V gene are SGDLS and YYNGEE. The CDR3 loop reads CASSARGGGGNEQFF. The CDR3 region has the DNA TGTGCCAGCAGCGCCAGGGGAGGGGGGGGAAATGAGCAGTTCTTC.

The J gene is TRBJ2-7, the V gene TRBV7-2; the match to TRBD1 covers 8 bases. This CDR3 is built from 15 residues. The V gene's germline CDR1 is SGHTA and CDR2 FQGNSA. With V trimmed by 1 base and J by 0 bases, 2 bases remained unmatched. The CDR3 region is CASSLETGVSYEQYF. The CDR3 region has the DNA TGTGCCAGCAGCTTAGAGACAGGGGTCTCCTACGAGCAGTACTTC.

This clonotype has only a few counts. The chain combines TRBV28 with TRBJ1-3; 8 bases agree with TRBD1. CDR1 and CDR2 (germline): MDHEN, SYDVKM. Unmatched junction bases numbered 3, after V lost 2 bases and J lost 3 bases. This CDR3 comprises 15 residues. The CDR3 sequence: CASSLRTGRGNTIYF. DNA of the CDR3: TGTGCCAGCAGTTTAAGGACAGGGCGTGGAAACACCATATATTTT.

The genes are TRBV7-9 and TRBJ1-1; 7 bases map to TRBD1. The CDR3 runs 13 residues. J was trimmed by 4 bases and V by 8 bases; bases with no gene match: 7. The germline CDR1 and CDR2 sequences are SEHNR and FQNEAQ (reference sequence). CDR3 in DNA: TGTGCCAGCTCTACAGGGGTGGGCACTGAAGCTTTCTTT. It translates to CASSTGVGTEAFF.

The chain recombines TRBV6-1 with TRBJ2-1; 9 nucleotides agree with TRBD2. Germline V lookup: CDR1 MNHNS, CDR2 SASEGT. V lost 6 bases to trimming and J lost 6 bases; unmatched junction nucleotides: 9. The CDR3 spans 15 residues. This chain's CDR3 is CASRRVAGVVNEQFF. The CDR3 DNA reads as TGTGCCAGCAGGCGCGTAGCGGGGGTGGTCAATGAGCAGTTCTTC.

The V call is TRBV10-3, the J call TRBJ2-1; maybe TRBD1 (5 bases). Looked up from germline, CDR1 is ENHRY and CDR2 is SYGVKD. The CDR3 length is 12 residues. V lost 6 bases, J lost 5 bases, and 8 bases lay in between. CDR3 residues: CAIRGLDNEQFF. The CDR3 bases are TGTGCCATCAGGGGGCTTGACAATGAGCAGTTCTTC.

The chain couples TRBV20-1 to TRBJ1-5; tentatively, D is TRBD1 (5 bases). Germline CDR1 and CDR2: DFQATT and SNEGSKA (reference sequence). V was pared by 0 bases and J by 0 bases, with 9 bases between. This CDR3 has 15 amino acids. The CDR3: CSARDGGYSNQPQHF. CDR3 sequence (DNA): TGCAGTGCTAGAGATGGGGGGTATAGCAATCAGCCCCAGCATTTT.

This clonotype was counted only a few times. J is TRBJ2-6 and V is TRBV5-6; a possible D gene is TRBD1 (6 bases). CDR3 length: 16 amino acids. The germline gives CDR1 SGHDT, CDR2 YYEEEE. V lost 4 bases, J lost 1 base, and 12 bases lay in between. CDR3 residues: CASSPPTGSGANVLTF. CDR3 bases: TGTGCCAGCAGCCCGCCGACAGGATCTGGGGCCAACGTCCTGACTTTC.